These T cell receptor beta chains were read from a single sample in a study of identical twins' blood T cells. A single record per CDR3 protein comes from TCRdb applying MiXCR to the 5' RACE reads. The table shows roughly 380,000 distinct CDR3 sequences, with around 30% occurring only once. Sequenced sample: PBMCs. The receptors were sampled from a woman aged 18 to 55 in good health. Both conserved end residues are part of each CDR3. D genes are given only for firm matches. A clone size is listed for some rows: how often the clone was seen (once, few, many), or a class if it is expanded.

abundance: -; d_gene: TRBD1; j_gene: TRBJ1-1; v_gene: TRBV12-3/TRBV12-4; CDR3nt: TGTGCCAGCAGTTGGGTTGGACAGGGGTTGAACACTGAAGCTTTCTTT; CDR3aa: CASSWVGQGLNTEAFF
abundance: few; d_gene: -; j_gene: TRBJ1-4; v_gene: TRBV20-1; CDR3nt: TGCAGTGCCCGCGGGGCCGCGGATGAAAAACTGTTTTTT; CDR3aa: CSARGAADEKLFF
abundance: -; d_gene: -; j_gene: TRBJ1-5; v_gene: TRBV7-2; CDR3nt: TGTGCCAGCAGCTTAGAAGGTCCGCCCCAGCATTTT; CDR3aa: CASSLEGPPQHF
abundance: few; d_gene: TRBD1; j_gene: TRBJ1-4; v_gene: TRBV5-1; CDR3nt: TGCGCCAGCAGTCCCGGGACAGGGGTCGAAAAACTGTTTTTT; CDR3aa: CASSPGTGVEKLFF
abundance: few; d_gene: -; j_gene: TRBJ2-7; v_gene: TRBV5-1; CDR3nt: TGCGCCAGCAGCTGGGCGGAGTTGAGCGAGCAGTACTTC; CDR3aa: CASSWAELSEQYF
abundance: -; d_gene: -; j_gene: TRBJ2-7; v_gene: TRBV28; CDR3nt: TGTGCCAGCGGTCGGACGGGGCCCTACGAGCAGTACTTC; CDR3aa: CASGRTGPYEQYF
abundance: -; d_gene: -; j_gene: TRBJ1-3; v_gene: TRBV5-1; CDR3nt: TGCGCCAGCAGCGCGGGCGAGGGAAGAGGAAACACCATATATTTT; CDR3aa: CASSAGEGRGNTIYF
abundance: few; d_gene: -; j_gene: TRBJ1-1; v_gene: TRBV6-1; CDR3nt: TGTGCCAGCAGTTCGCTGACTAGCCCTGAAGCTTTCTTT; CDR3aa: CASSSLTSPEAFF
abundance: few; d_gene: TRBD2; j_gene: TRBJ2-7; v_gene: TRBV19; CDR3nt: TGTGCCAGTAGTATAAGAGGTCGAGCGGGAGGGTACGAGCAGTACTTC; CDR3aa: CASSIRGRAGGYEQYF
abundance: -; d_gene: -; j_gene: TRBJ1-2; v_gene: TRBV20-1; CDR3nt: TGCAGTGCCGGTAGCCCCGAAGGCGGAGTATTCTATGGCTACACCTTC; CDR3aa: CSAGSPEGGVFYGYTF
abundance: few; d_gene: -; j_gene: TRBJ1-1; v_gene: TRBV12-3/TRBV12-4; CDR3nt: TGTGCCAGCAGTTATAGGGTCACTGAAGCTTTCTTT; CDR3aa: CASSYRVTEAFF
abundance: -; d_gene: -; j_gene: TRBJ2-7; v_gene: TRBV20-1; CDR3nt: TGCAGTGTGCTGAGGGTCAACGAGCAGTACTTC; CDR3aa: CSVLRVNEQYF
abundance: few; d_gene: -; j_gene: TRBJ1-6; v_gene: TRBV20-1; CDR3nt: TGCAGTGCTAGAGTGGGGGGGAGATCCTATAATTCACCCCTCCACTTT; CDR3aa: CSARVGGRSYNSPLHF
abundance: -; d_gene: -; j_gene: TRBJ2-1; v_gene: TRBV10-3; CDR3nt: TGTGCCATCGAAAGAGACAATGAGCAGTTCTTC; CDR3aa: CAIERDNEQFF
abundance: -; d_gene: -; j_gene: TRBJ1-5; v_gene: TRBV19; CDR3nt: TGTGCCAGTAGTATATCGGGGGCGAGCAATCAGCCCCAGCATTTT; CDR3aa: CASSISGASNQPQHF
abundance: few; d_gene: -; j_gene: TRBJ1-6; v_gene: TRBV7-9; CDR3nt: TGTGCCAGCAGCCTCGTTAATTCACCCCTCCACTTT; CDR3aa: CASSLVNSPLHF
abundance: -; d_gene: -; j_gene: TRBJ2-7; v_gene: TRBV10-2; CDR3nt: TGCGCCAGCAGATACAGTCCCTCCTACGAGCAGTACTTC; CDR3aa: CASRYSPSYEQYF
abundance: few; d_gene: TRBD1; j_gene: TRBJ1-1; v_gene: TRBV29-1; CDR3nt: TGCAGCGTTGAAACTCACGCGACAGGGGCTCTGGGGGAAGCTTTCTTT; CDR3aa: CSVETHATGALGEAFF